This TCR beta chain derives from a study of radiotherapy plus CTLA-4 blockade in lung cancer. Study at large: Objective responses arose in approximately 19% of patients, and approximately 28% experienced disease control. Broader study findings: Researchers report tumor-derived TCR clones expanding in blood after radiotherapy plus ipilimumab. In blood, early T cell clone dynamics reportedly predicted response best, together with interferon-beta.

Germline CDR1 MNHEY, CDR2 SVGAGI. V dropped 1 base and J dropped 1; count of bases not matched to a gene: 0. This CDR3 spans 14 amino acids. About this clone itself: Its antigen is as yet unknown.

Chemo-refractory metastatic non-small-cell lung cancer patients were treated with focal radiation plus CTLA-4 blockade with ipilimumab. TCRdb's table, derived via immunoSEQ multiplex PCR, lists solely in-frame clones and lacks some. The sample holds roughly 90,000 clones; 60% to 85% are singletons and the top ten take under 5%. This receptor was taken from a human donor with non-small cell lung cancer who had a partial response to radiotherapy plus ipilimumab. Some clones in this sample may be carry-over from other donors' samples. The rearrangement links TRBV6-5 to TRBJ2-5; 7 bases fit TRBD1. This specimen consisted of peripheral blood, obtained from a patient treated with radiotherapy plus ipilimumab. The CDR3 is CASSYWDSQETQYF. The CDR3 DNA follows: TGTGCCAGCAGTTACTGGGACAGCCAAGAGACCCAGTACTTC.